This T cell receptor beta chain was profiled in a study of T cells in Graves' hyperthyroidism and ophthalmopathy. The study enrolled patients aged 18 to 65 with newly diagnosed hyperthyroidism of under 2 months' duration. Patients were excluded because of uncontrolled infection, other autoimmune disease, pregnancy or lactation. Regions amplified from RNA transcripts were the TCR beta CDR3 regions. With the HTBI primer set, the TCR CDR3 went through a first round of RT-PCR. TCRdb reanalysed the multiplex PCR reads using MiXCR and keeps one entry per CDR3 protein. The sample includes a few hundred thousand distinct CDR3 sequences, 20% to 25% of them seen just once. Broader study findings: The model predicted ophthalmopathy a median around six months before onset. A 13 V-J model separated ophthalmopathy from stable hyperthyroidism.

A note on this clonotype: No antigen is known for it.

The receptor was derived from a middle-aged man with Graves' hyperthyroidism. Sequenced: blood.

This CDR3 is CASSKAGQRMTEAFF. For the CDR3, the DNA is TGCGCCAGCAGCAAAGCGGGCCAACGGATGACTGAAGCTTTCTTT. The V gene is TRBV5-1, the J gene TRBJ1-1; no firm D call. Trimming took 4 bases from V and 5 from J, leaving 18 bases between them. In germline, CDR1 is SGHRS, CDR2 YFSETQ. The CDR3 consists of 15 residues.